The present T cell receptor beta chain was sequenced within a study of CD4 T cells in relation to SARS-CoV-2 and coronaviruses (dated by TCRdb to the early 2020s). Some background on the complete study: In the ViraFEST assay, PBMCs were grown with antigen for roughly 10 days, and TCR beta CDR3s were then sequenced to identify antigen-specific clonal expansions. The Adaptive Biotechnologies TCR-sequencing kit was used for samples from a few pre-COVID donors and for the naive versus memory experiments, whereas the other data were Illumina-based. Expansion assays from other donors in the study were sequenced with a different, Illumina-based TCR-beta assay. Using patient-derived lymphoblastoid cell lines, the shared crossreactive spike epitopes were mapped to their HLA restriction. The negative reference condition was either a culture with an HIV-1 Nef peptide pool or a culture with no peptide. At the level of individual TCR clonotypes, the study measured memory CD4+ T cell crossreactivity between SARS-CoV-2 spike protein and common cold coronavirus spike proteins. Study-level results and caveats: Small numbers of patients and of tested TCRs limited the study. In about 60% of donors, memory CD4+ clonotypes turned up that crossrecognized SARS-CoV-2 and at least one common cold coronavirus spike. No donor contributed both pre-pandemic and post-infection samples, which limited tracing the source of pre-existing responses. Crossreactivity analysis centred on spike protein, so crossreactivity against other viral proteins was not assessed. Crossreactive clones showed significantly weaker SARS-CoV-2-driven expansion than monoreactive clones, consistent with antigenic imprinting.

Libraries were built with the immunoSEQ multiplex PCR assay. In the original analysis: During preprocessing, nonproductive sequences were discarded, as were any CDR3s that did not begin with C, did not end with F or W, or were shorter than 7 amino acids. Antigen-specific clonotypes were called with the MANAFEST web app, based on expansion relative to reference and other culture wells. A clone counted as positive if significantly expanded in 2 of 3 replicate wells versus the reference culture at FDR below 0.05. For a clone to be considered positive, significant expansion relative to all other tandem wells and an odds ratio above 5 were also required. After three terminal residues were trimmed from each end, CDR3 homology was quantified as pairwise Levenshtein distance using the stringdist R package. As stored in TCRdb, this immuneACCESS dataset retains in-frame rearrangements with V and J assigned. A fraction of the clones does not appear; measured against another copy, unresolved V genes explain less than half of the discrepancy, and the remainder lacks a known reason. Clone size and V and J calls were adopted from that table, with D and trimming inferred from the DNA. Within this sample are almost 30,000 clones, with more than 75% of them counted one time only. The biggest ten clones account for around 15% of the sample.

CD4+ T cells from unexposed donors were collected before the COVID-19 pandemic (2011-2018). After about 10 days of culture, CD4+ T cells were isolated with the EasySep CD4+ T cell isolation kit. As cell number allowed, CD4+ T cells from unexposed donors were tested for reactivity to SARS-CoV-2 S and N and to four common cold coronavirus spike pools. Each well held 2 million or so PBMCs cultured in IMDM containing roughly 5% human AB serum and approximately 9 IU/ml IL-2. Half of the culture medium was replaced with fresh IL-2-containing medium on days 3 and 7. In general, triplicate replicate wells were used for every peptide culture condition. Leukapheresis product for the unexposed donors was bought commercially. Ficoll-Paque PLUS gradient centrifugation was used to isolate PBMCs from leukapheresis product or whole blood. PBMCs were either cryopreserved at -140 degrees C or used fresh in the expansion assay. The QIAamp Micro DNA Kit was used to extract genomic DNA from the CD4+ T cells.

The CDR3 covers 17 residues, taking in both the cysteine and the phenylalanine. Of the read, only the CDR3 DNA is kept; its 51 bases are in frame from base 1. CDR1 is given as MNHEY and CDR2 as SVGEGT, both from the germline V gene. The germline ends are 15 bases apart after V is trimmed by 0 bases and J by 4 bases. Concerning this clone: What antigen it recognizes has not been identified. The input lacks base qualities; no much larger clone sits a single base away.

The receptor chain draws on TRBV6-2 or TRBV6-3 and TRBJ2-2, and perhaps TRBD2 as D gene, on 7 matching bases. This receptor was obtained from a human donor in good health. The sample comprised CD4+ T cells from PBMCs, cultured in vitro. The CDR3 protein is CASSYSAGGRSTGELFF. The DNA is TGTGCCAGCAGTTACTCGGCCGGGGGGCGTAGCACCGGGGAGCTGTTTTTT.